Below are 7 T cell receptor beta chains sequenced from a single sample in a study of response to subunit inactivated influenza vaccine. TCRdb ran MiXCR on the RT-PCR reads and lists one entry per CDR3 protein. In the table there are some 800,000 distinct CDR3 sequences, around 20% of which are singletons. The starting material was PBMCs from blood, obtained roughly 5 days after vaccination. These receptor sequences come from a man aged 50 or older who received an inactivated influenza vaccine.

The sample holds a few counts of this clonotype. V is TRBV5-1 and J is TRBJ2-1; 10 bases align to TRBD1. Germline-derived CDR1 and CDR2 are SGHRS and YFSETQ. J lost 7 bases, V lost 4 bases, and 11 bases had no gene match. This CDR3 comprises 16 residues. Here the CDR3 DNA reads TGCGCCAGCAGCCGACAAGGGACAGGGGAGGGGAATGAGCAGTTCTTC. This gives the protein CASSRQGTGEGNEQFF.

This clonotype was seen a few times. The V and J genes are TRBV24-1 and TRBJ2-7, with 10 bases fitting TRBD2. CDR1 is KGHDR and CDR2 is SFDVKD in the germline V gene. With V trimmed by 5 bases and J by 5 bases, 8 bases remained unmatched. The CDR3 runs to 15 residues. The CDR3 DNA is TGTGCCACCAGTGCAGGACTAGCGGATGGACACGAGCAGTACTTC. It codes for CATSAGLADGHEQYF.

The chain carries TRBV28 and TRBJ2-1, with 7 nucleotides matching TRBD2. The CDR3 runs 16 residues. V dropped 8 bases and J dropped 0; count of bases not matched to a gene: 10. The germline V gene has CDR1 MDHEN and CDR2 SYDVKM. CDR3 nucleotide sequence: TGTGCCAGCTATCCCCCAGCGGGGAACTCCTACAATGAGCAGTTCTTC. It translates to CASYPPAGNSYNEQFF.

In this sample, this clonotype turned up a few times. The genes are TRBV12-3 or TRBV12-4 and TRBJ1-3; 7 bases agree with TRBD1. The trim removed 5 bases at V and 2 bases at J, leaving 3 bases unmatched. CDR3 length: 14 amino acids. The CDR3 region has the DNA TGTGCCAGCAGTCATACAGGGGCTGGAAACACCATATATTTT. This codes for CASSHTGAGNTIYF.

The table lists this clonotype with a few counts. This chain connects TRBV5-1 to TRBJ2-7; D call uncertain. Looked up from germline, CDR1 is SGHRS and CDR2 is YFSETQ. CDR3 length: 13 amino acids. Trimming pared 3 bases from V and 3 bases from J, leaving 10 bases between. The CDR3 region is CASSYTADYEQYF. The CDR3 bases are TGCGCCAGCAGCTACACGGCTGACTACGAGCAGTACTTC. Supplemented by reference TRBV5-1 and TRBJ2-7, the full variable domain reads KAGVTQTPRYLIKTRGQQVTLSCSPISGHRSVSWYQQTPGQGLQFLFEYFSETQRNKGNFPGRFSGRQFSNSRSEMNVSTLELGDSALYLCASSYTADYEQYFGPGTRLTVT.

J is TRBJ1-6 and V is TRBV3-1, with unresolved D. CDR1 LGHDT and CDR2 YNNKEL come from the germline V gene (reference sequence). Trimming shortened V by 6 bases and J by 8 bases, and 11 bases separated the two germline ends. The CDR3 contains 13 residues. The CDR3 bases are TGTGCCAGCAGTCCCCGACCGGATTCACCCCTCCACTTT. Translated: CASSPRPDSPLHF. The complete variable domain, with remaining parts taken from reference TRBV3-1 and TRBJ1-6, reads DTAVSQTPKYLVTQMGNDKSIKCEQNLGHDTMYWYKQDSKKFLKIMFSYNNKELIINETVPNRFSPKSPDKAHLNLHINSLELGDSAVYFCASSPRPDSPLHFGNGTRLTVT.

The J gene is TRBJ2-2, the V gene TRBV20-1, with D tentatively TRBD1 (5 bases). Between the trimmed V and J ends, which lost 3 bases and 9 bases, there was a span of 20 bases. This CDR3 has 15 residues. Germline CDR1 is DFQATT and CDR2 is SNEGSKA (reference sequence). CDR3 nucleotide sequence: TGCAGTGCTAGTCCTCCAGGGATAGTAGGAAGGGAGCTGTTTTTT. This codes for CSASPPGIVGRELFF.